This T cell receptor beta chain originates from a study of vaccination effects on CD4 cells after COVID-19. Study-wide context: It was a median of 72 days after the second dose that post-vaccine samples were obtained.

Study-wide findings and caveats: The authors studied few convalescent patients and collected no early post-infection timepoints.

TCRdb's table, derived via immunoSEQ multiplex PCR, lists solely in-frame clones and lacks some. This repertoire shows around 15,000 clones, about 70% found once; its top ten account for 20% to 25%. Using viral peptide pools, the ViraFEST assay grew out antigen-specific CD4+ T cells prior to sequencing. Researchers isolated CD4+ T cells once roughly ten days of culture had elapsed. SARS-CoV-2 infected the person between March and December 2020, as confirmed by PCR. All participants had two doses of either the BNT162b2 or mRNA-1273 vaccine. In germline, CDR1 is SGHVS, CDR2 FQNEAQ. The CDR3 covers 15 residues. V dropped 5 bases and J dropped 7; count of bases not matched to a gene: 12. Turning to this clone: Its target is not known.

Source: CD4+ T cells from PBMCs cultured with HCoV-NL63 spike peptides, taken after COVID-19 vaccination. The chain carries TRBV7-8 and TRBJ2-7; 9 positions match TRBD1. This receptor was obtained from a human donor who had a prior SARS-CoV-2 infection. CDR3 region: CASSLRDRENEEQYF. CDR3 bases: TGTGCCAGCAGCCTCCGGGACAGGGAGAATGAGGAGCAGTACTTC.